Listed here are 27 T cell receptor beta chains from one sample, sequenced in a study of shared clonotypes between healthy human individuals. Libraries were prepared by immunoSEQ multiplex PCR; TCRdb keeps only in-frame clonotypes and omits some of them. Among more than 550,000 clones, 72% were seen once, and the ten largest hold under 2%. Sequenced sample: memory CD4+ T cells sorted from blood. As to subset: CD45RA-negative fraction. All receptors derive from a woman aged 25 to 39 in good health.

This clone was picked up a small number of times. The chain uses TRBV7-8 and TRBJ1-1; D gene unclear. This CDR3 is 13 amino acids long. The V gene's germline CDR1 is SGHVS and CDR2 FQNEAQ. Trimming stripped 5 bases from V and 3 bases from J, with 10 bases between. The CDR3 nucleotides read TGTGCCAGCAGCCTCGATGCCCACACTGAAGCTTTCTTT. Its translation is CASSLDAHTEAFF.

The chain links TRBV28 to TRBJ2-1; tentatively, D is TRBD2 (5 bases). Between the trimmed V and J ends, which lost 7 bases and 3 bases, there was a span of 16 bases. In germline, CDR1 is MDHEN, CDR2 SYDVKM. The length of the CDR3 is 15 residues. CDR3 nucleotides: TGTGCCAGCACCTCAACCGGGGTCCTCTACAATGAGCAGTTCTTC. Translated, it gives CASTSTGVLYNEQFF.

This clone appeared once. The chain combines TRBV6-1 with TRBJ2-7; perhaps TRBD2 as D (6 bases). Trimming stripped 1 base from V and 5 bases from J, with 12 bases between. Germline values: CDR1 MNHNS, CDR2 SASEGT. The CDR3 contains 14 residues. In DNA form, the CDR3 reads TGTGCCAGCAGTGAAGGACTAGAACTGGACGAGCAGTACTTC. It encodes CASSEGLELDEQYF.

The chain uses TRBV7-9 and TRBJ1-5; D not certain. V was cut by 3 bases and J by 11 bases, with 11 bases left in between. This CDR3 region has 12 residues. The germline CDR1 and CDR2 sequences are SEHNR and FQNEAQ (reference sequence). CDR3 amino acids: CASSFSLRAQHF. As DNA, the CDR3 is TGTGCCAGCAGCTTTAGCTTGCGGGCCCAGCATTTT.

V and J are TRBV15 and TRBJ1-1, with D maybe TRBD1 (6 bases). Germline CDR1 reads LNHNV; CDR2 reads YYDKDF (reference sequence). Trimming took 2 bases from V and 3 from J, leaving 13 bases between them. The CDR3 spans 15 residues. For the CDR3, the DNA is TGTGCCACCAGCAGACCACAGGGACTACACACTGAAGCTTTCTTT. Amino acids: CATSRPQGLHTEAFF.

This chain connects TRBV10-3 to TRBJ2-1; the match to TRBD2 covers 14 bases. This CDR3 has 14 amino acids. The germline CDR1 and CDR2 sequences are ENHRY and SYGVKD. V lost 10 bases and J lost 8; bases outside the gene matches: 7. In DNA form, the CDR3 reads TGTGCCACCCTCGGGACTAGCGGGAGAGATGAGCAGTTCTTC. Its protein is CATLGTSGRDEQFF.

V is TRBV5-1 and J is TRBJ2-1; unclear D gene. Germline V gene data show CDR1 as SGHRS and CDR2 as YFSETQ. Trimming removed 4 bases at V and 7 bases at J, with 18 bases between. CDR3 length: 15 amino acids. CDR3 residues: CASSAHTTFGNEQFF. DNA of the CDR3: TGCGCCAGCAGCGCACACACCACCTTCGGGAATGAGCAGTTCTTC. Full variable domain (outside the CDR3, taken from reference TRBV5-1 and TRBJ2-1): KAGVTQTPRYLIKTRGQQVTLSCSPISGHRSVSWYQQTPGQGLQFLFEYFSETQRNKGNFPGRFSGRQFSNSRSEMNVSTLELGDSALYLCASSAHTTFGNEQFFGPGTRLTVL.

This clone was counted a single time. The V call is TRBV15, the J call TRBJ1-2; D possibly corresponds to TRBD1 (5 bases). V shed 6 bases and J shed 4 bases, with 15 bases lying between them. Germline CDR1 is LNHNV and CDR2 is YYDKDF (reference sequence). The CDR3 runs 14 residues. The CDR3 coding sequence is TGTGCCACCAGTCCGGGGCAGGGCCCCTATGGCTACACCTTC. It encodes CATSPGQGPYGYTF.

V gene TRBV30 combines with J gene TRBJ1-2; 11 bases fit TRBD1. The germline V gene encodes CDR1 GTSNPN and CDR2 SVGIG (reference sequence). Germline trimming cut 1 base from V and 2 bases from J; bases unmatched to any gene: 3. The CDR3 runs to 15 residues. The CDR3 region has the DNA TGTGCCTGGAGTGCCCGGGACAGGGGGAACTATGGCTACACCTTC. Its translation: CAWSARDRGNYGYTF. The full variable domain, with the rest looked up from reference TRBV30 and TRBJ1-2, is SQTIHQWPATLVQPVGSPLSLECTVEGTSNPNLYWYRQAAGRGLQLLFYSVGIGQISSEVPQNLSASRPQDRQFILSSKKLLLSDSGFYLCAWSARDRGNYGYTFGSGTRLTVV.

The chain joins TRBV6-4 to TRBJ2-1; D tentatively fits TRBD1 or TRBD2 (5 bases each). V lost 8 bases to trimming and J lost 4 bases, with 18 bases between them. Per the germline V gene, CDR1 is MRHNA and CDR2 is SNTAGT. This CDR3 is built from 15 residues. This chain's CDR3 is CASELLDGAYNEQFF. Written as DNA, the CDR3 is TGTGCCAGCGAACTGCTGGACGGGGCTTACAATGAGCAGTTCTTC.

Details on this clone: This CDR3 is also generated by other DNA sequences in the sample. V usage is TRBV6-5 and J usage is TRBJ2-7; D tentatively fits TRBD1 or TRBD2 (5 bases each). V was cut by 5 bases and J by 3 bases, with 11 bases left in between. This CDR3 spans 13 amino acids. From germline, CDR1 is MNHEY and CDR2 SVGAGI. The CDR3 DNA sequence: TGTGCCAGCAGTCCGGGACGGAACTACGAGCAGTACTTC. It codes for CASSPGRNYEQYF.

This clone has only a few counts. This chain links TRBV6-5 with TRBJ2-7; D not resolved. CDR1 and CDR2 from the germline V gene are MNHEY and SVGAGI. The CDR3 sequence is 14 residues long. V was clipped by 8 bases and J by 2 bases, with 16 bases between them. CDR3 sequence reads: CASGWSSRTYEQYF. CDR3 coding DNA: TGTGCCAGCGGCTGGTCTTCCCGGACCTACGAGCAGTACTTC.

The J gene is TRBJ1-2, the V gene TRBV18; D is uncertain. Germline assignment: CDR1 KGHSH and CDR2 LQKENI. This CDR3 contains 15 residues. V was trimmed by 4 bases and J by 8 bases, leaving 20 bases between them. CDR3 region: CASSHNHLESEGYTF. DNA of the CDR3: TGTGCCAGCTCACACAATCACCTAGAGTCGGAAGGCTACACCTTC.

This chain links TRBV11-2 with TRBJ2-2; TRBD2 matches 7 bases. Germline assignment: CDR1 SGHAT and CDR2 FQNNGV. After removal of 6 bases from V and 0 bases from J, the junction contained 7 bases not matched to a gene. CDR3 size: 16 residues. CDR3 sequence (DNA): TGTGCCAGCAGGTCAATCAGCGGGGCGAACACCGGGGAGCTGTTTTTT. Its protein product is CASRSISGANTGELFF. Drawing the rest from reference TRBV11-2 and TRBJ2-2, the complete variable domain is EAGVAQSPRYKIIEKRQSVAFWCNPISGHATLYWYQQILGQGPKLLIQFQNNGVVDDSQLPKDRFSAERLKGVDSTLKIQPAKLEDSAVYLCASRSISGANTGELFFGEGSRLTVL.

V is TRBV2 and J is TRBJ2-6; D is ambiguous. V was cut by 5 bases and J by 0 bases, with 8 bases left in between. The length of the CDR3 is 15 residues. Per germline, CDR1 SNHLY and CDR2 FYNNEI. The CDR3 DNA reads TGTGCCAGCAGTCCAGAGATCTCTGGGGCCAACGTCCTGACTTTC. It encodes CASSPEISGANVLTF.

The J gene is TRBJ2-1, the V gene TRBV27; no definite D call. The CDR3 consists of 13 residues. CDR1 and CDR2 from the germline V gene are MNHEY and SMNVEV (reference sequence). Trimming shortened V by 3 bases and J by 9 bases, and 12 bases separated the two germline ends. The DNA of the CDR3 is TGTGCCAGCAGTTTCCGGCCCACCGCTGAGCAGTTCTTC. Translated: CASSFRPTAEQFF.

The chain couples TRBV5-1 to TRBJ2-5; 15 bases are a match to TRBD2. The germline CDR1 and CDR2 sequences are SGHRS and YFSETQ. J gave up 1 base and V 3 bases, and 10 bases lay outside the gene matches. The CDR3 extends over 19 amino acids. The CDR3 sequence is CASSSGTSGRPSFQETQYF. In DNA, the CDR3 is TGCGCCAGCAGCTCCGGGACTAGCGGGAGGCCCTCCTTCCAAGAGACCCAGTACTTC.

This rearrangement joins TRBV28 to TRBJ2-7; possibly TRBD1 or TRBD2 for D (6 bases each). Germline CDR1 and CDR2: MDHEN and SYDVKM. The germline V and J ends were trimmed by 8 bases and 3 bases, with 20 bases remaining between them. The CDR3 extends over 15 amino acids. The CDR3 DNA reads as TGTGCCAGCCGATCGGGGGCAGCGGAGGACTACGAGCAGTACTTC. Translated, it gives CASRSGAAEDYEQYF.

The V call is TRBV28, the J call TRBJ1-5; D is perhaps TRBD1 (6 bases). CDR1 and CDR2 from the germline V gene are MDHEN and SYDVKM. The CDR3 is made up of 14 amino acids. V was shortened by 2 bases and J by 4 bases, with 9 bases between the two germline ends. CDR3 nucleotide sequence: TGTGCCAGCAGTTTAAGCACAGGGAATCAGCCCCAGCATTTT. Amino acid sequence: CASSLSTGNQPQHF.

Only a few counts were recorded for this clone. The chain uses TRBV5-5 and TRBJ1-5; TRBD1 matches 7 bases. The CDR3 spans 14 residues. V lost 3 bases and J lost 4; bases outside the gene matches: 4. Germline lookup yields CDR1 SGHKS and CDR2 YYEKEE (reference sequence). Written as DNA, the CDR3 is TGTGCCAGCAGCTGGATGACAGGGAATCAGCCCCAGCATTTT. Translated, it gives CASSWMTGNQPQHF.

The chain uses TRBV7-8 and TRBJ1-5, with 7 bases matching TRBD1. Germline trimming cut 4 bases from V and 0 bases from J; bases unmatched to any gene: 12. The germline CDR1 and CDR2 sequences are SGHVS and FQNEAQ. The CDR3 runs to 18 residues. The CDR3 coding sequence is TGTGCCAGCAGCTCCGACAGGGTACGGACTTATAGCAATCAGCCCCAGCATTTT. Translating it yields CASSSDRVRTYSNQPQHF.

The CDR3 sequence is CASSLGADEQYF. CDR3 nucleotide sequence: TGTGCCAGCAGCCTGGGGGCCGACGAGCAGTACTTC. The chain combines TRBV25-1 with TRBJ2-7, with a tentative D call TRBD1 (6 bases). The germline V gene encodes CDR1 MGHDK and CDR2 SYGVNS. The V end was cut by 6 bases, the J end by 5 bases, with 11 bases between. The CDR3 has 12 residues.

There are a few counts of this clone. The chain uses TRBV4-1 and TRBJ2-5; 7 bases agree with TRBD1. The last part of the DNA fits TRBJ2-7 better; the J call may be wrong. This CDR3 is 17 amino acids long. Per the germline V gene, CDR1 is MGHRA and CDR2 is YSYEKL. In nucleotides, the CDR3 is TGCGCCAGCAGCCCTAGTTCGGCCCGACAGGGAAGGGGCGAGCAGTACTTC. As protein: CASSPSSARQGRGEQYF.

The chain recombines TRBV28 with TRBJ1-2, with 10 bases fitting TRBD1. Germline CDR1 and CDR2: MDHEN and SYDVKM. This CDR3 is 15 amino acids long. Germline trimming cut 6 bases from V and 4 bases from J; bases unmatched to any gene: 8. The CDR3 region is CASSLDRGRVYGYTF. CDR3 nucleotides: TGTGCCAGCAGCCTCGACAGGGGGCGGGTCTATGGCTACACCTTC.

The rearrangement uses TRBV6-5 and TRBJ2-1; either TRBD1 or TRBD2 may supply D (5 bases each). Trimming took off 6 bases at V and 6 bases at J, with 15 bases between the two ends. The CDR3 covers 14 residues. The germline gives CDR1 MNHEY, CDR2 SVGAGI. CDR3 nucleotides: TGTGCCAGCAGCTCGGGGACGGGCCTCAATGAGCAGTTCTTC. It yields the protein CASSSGTGLNEQFF.

The table lists this clone with a count of one. This chain joins TRBV9 and TRBJ2-7; 10 nucleotides align to TRBD2. CDR3 size: 14 residues. The germline CDR1 and CDR2 sequences are SGDLS and YYNGEE. After removal of 3 bases from V and 3 bases from J, the junction contained 3 bases not matched to a gene. The CDR3 region is CASSASGSLYEQYF. The CDR3 DNA reads TGTGCCAGCAGCGCTAGCGGGAGTCTCTACGAGCAGTACTTC.

A few counts support this clone. The chain recombines TRBV27 with TRBJ2-1, with 12 nucleotides matching TRBD2. The CDR3 sequence is 18 residues long. V lost 7 bases, J lost 0 bases, and 10 bases stayed unmatched. CDR1 is MNHEY and CDR2 is SMNVEV in the germline V gene (reference sequence). The CDR3 sequence: CASKHGTSGPGSYNEQFF. The DNA of the CDR3 is TGTGCCAGCAAGCACGGGACTAGCGGGCCGGGCTCCTACAATGAGCAGTTCTTC.